This T cell receptor beta chain was identified during a study of identical twins. Study-level findings and limits: Within monozygotic twins, out-of-frame TCR alpha sharing was underestimated by the models.

Concerning this clonotype: Its antigen is as yet unknown.

Germline CDR1 SGHDN, CDR2 FVKESK. The CDR3 contains 15 residues. V trimming: 0 bases; J trimming: 4 bases; junction bases outside the gene matches: 5. TCRdb re-analysed the 5' RACE reads in MiXCR, keeping a single row per CDR3 protein. This sample carries approximately 230,000 distinct CDR3 sequences, 6.5% to 8% of them seen once, and the ten largest clones take 14% to 15%. In addition, the sample was reused for a study of T cells expressing NK-cell markers. That investigation notes: Whether expanded NKG2C-expressing T cell clones recognize HCMV is unknown.

The sequencing input was CD8+ T cells sorted from blood. The clonotype was recovered from a woman younger than 30 in good health. The rearrangement joins TRBV14 to TRBJ1-2, with 7 bases that match TRBD1. CDR3 loop: CASSQEVRTGYGYTF. DNA of the CDR3: TGTGCCAGCAGCCAAGAAGTTCGGACAGGCTATGGCTACACCTTC.